Below, 29 T cell receptor beta chains from the same sample are listed, as sequenced in a study of Ad26.COV2.S vaccination and SARS-CoV-2 variants. Some clones are missing from TCRdb's copy, which holds only in-frame ones; the method was immunoSEQ multiplex PCR. The sample holds 400,000 to 450,000 clones; 92% are singletons and the top ten take around 1.7%. The sample's treatment: about 20 received Ad26.COV2.S at low or high dose, single or two shots; roughly five received placebo; per-sample allocation not given. Each sample was drawn 63 days after the first injection (of vaccine or placebo). The sequencing here drew on peripheral blood, taken in a trial of Ad26.COV2.S vaccine versus placebo. Receptors were obtained from a person between 18 and 59 years old who received the Ad26.COV2.S COVID-19 vaccine or a placebo.

The chain employs TRBV7-9 and TRBJ2-7; D is possibly TRBD2 (5 bases). V dropped 0 bases and J dropped 7 bases, with 10 bases sitting between them. The germline CDR1 and CDR2 sequences are SEHNR and FQNEAQ (reference sequence). CDR3 length equals 13 residues. CDR3 amino acids: CASSLASSSEQYF. The DNA of the CDR3 is TGTGCCAGCAGCTTAGCTTCTAGCTCGGAGCAGTACTTC.

The V gene is TRBV6-5, the J gene TRBJ2-3; D unclear. The V gene lost 5 bases and the J gene lost 5 bases, with 11 bases spanning the gap. Germline V gene lookup returns CDR1 MNHEY and CDR2 SVGAGI. The CDR3 contains 13 residues. CDR3 sequence (DNA): TGTGCCAGCAGTAGTTCCAGGCGAGATACGCAGTATTTT. The encoded protein is CASSSSRRDTQYF.

In this sample, this clone turned up many times. V usage is TRBV10-3 and J usage is TRBJ2-1, with a tentative D call TRBD2 (5 bases). V dropped 6 bases and J dropped 3 bases, with 12 bases sitting between them. The CDR3 has 14 residues. CDR1 is ENHRY and CDR2 is SYGVKD in the germline V gene. This CDR3 reads CAISSAEDYNEQFF. The CDR3 region has the DNA TGTGCCATCAGCAGCGCGGAGGACTACAATGAGCAGTTCTTC.

This CDR3 is CASSQSANTGELFF. In nucleotides, the CDR3 is TGCGCCAGCAGTCAATCGGCGAACACCGGGGAGCTGTTTTTT. The chain uses TRBV23-1 and TRBJ2-2; D not certain. TRBV23-1 is labeled an ORF, and its function is uncertain. The CDR3 is 14 amino acids. Between the trimmed V and J ends, which lost 0 bases and 0 bases, there was a span of 2 bases.

The chain is built from TRBV9 and TRBJ2-2; a possible D gene is TRBD2 (5 bases). CDR1 and CDR2 (germline): SGDLS, YYNGEE. With 0 bases removed from V and 4 bases from J, the gap between germline ends came to 7 bases. This CDR3 contains 14 residues. The CDR3: CASSVARGTGELFF. The CDR3 nucleotides are TGTGCCAGCAGCGTAGCCCGGGGCACCGGGGAGCTGTTTTTT. The variable domain in full, completed from reference TRBV9 and TRBJ2-2, reads DSGVTQTPKHLITATGQRVTLRCSPRSGDLSVYWYQQSLDQGLQFLIQYYNGEERAKGNILERFSAQQFPDLHSELNLSSLELGDSALYFCASSVARGTGELFFGEGSRLTVL.

The V and J genes are TRBV2 and TRBJ1-1; D perhaps matches TRBD1 (6 bases). Deletions cut 7 bases from V and 3 bases from J, with 21 bases between. The germline CDR1 and CDR2 sequences are SNHLY and FYNNEI. The CDR3 contains 16 residues. The CDR3 DNA follows: TGTGCCAGCACCGAAGGGGGGGTCGCTTGGGACACTGAAGCTTTCTTT. This translates into CASTEGGVAWDTEAFF. Filled out from reference TRBV2 and TRBJ1-1, the complete variable domain reads EPEVTQTPSHQVTQMGQEVILRCVPISNHLYFYWYRQILGQKVEFLVSFYNNEISEKSEIFDDQFSVERPDGSNFTLKIRSTKLEDSAMYFCASTEGGVAWDTEAFFGQGTRLTVV.

The chain joins TRBV6-2 or TRBV6-3 to TRBJ2-2; 8 nucleotides align to TRBD2. Germline values: CDR1 MNHEY, CDR2 SVGEGT. The CDR3 extends over 16 amino acids. Unmatched junction bases numbered 6, after V lost 0 bases and J lost 6 bases. CDR3 in amino acids: CASSYSIGGAAGELFF. The CDR3 nucleotides are TGTGCCAGCAGTTACTCTATCGGGGGGGCGGCCGGGGAGCTGTTTTTT.

The V call is TRBV28, the J call TRBJ2-7; 8 nucleotides agree with TRBD1. The CDR3 is made up of 15 amino acids. The V gene end was trimmed by 6 bases and the J gene end by 3 bases; junction bases not matched to a gene: 10. CDR1 and CDR2 (germline): MDHEN, SYDVKM. CDR3: CASSRPGQGNYEQYF. In DNA, the CDR3 is TGTGCCAGCAGCCGCCCCGGACAGGGAAACTACGAGCAGTACTTC. Drawing the rest from reference TRBV28 and TRBJ2-7, the complete variable domain is DVKVTQSSRYLVKRTGEKVFLECVQDMDHENMFWYRQDPGLGLRLIYFSYDVKMKEKGDIPEGYSVSREKKERFSLILESASTNQTSMYLCASSRPGQGNYEQYFGPGTRLTVT.

V gene TRBV29-1 combines with J gene TRBJ1-2, with unresolved D. The germline V gene has CDR1 SQVTM and CDR2 ANQGSEA. The CDR3 spans 9 residues. V lost 4 bases and J 7 bases, leaving 4 bases between the germline ends. The CDR3 bases are TGCAGCGTTGTGAGTGGCTACACCTTC. This encodes CSVVSGYTF.

The chain has TRBV7-2 and TRBJ1-1, with D perhaps TRBD1 (6 bases). CDR1 is SGHTA and CDR2 is FQGNSA in the germline V gene. The length of the CDR3 is 14 residues. Trimming stripped 3 bases from V and 4 bases from J, with 12 bases between. The CDR3 sequence: CASSLQGQLTEAFF. In DNA, the CDR3 is TGTGCCAGCAGCTTGCAGGGGCAGCTCACTGAAGCTTTCTTT.

The chain recombines TRBV7-9 with TRBJ1-1, with 8 nucleotides matching TRBD1. V lost 5 bases, J lost 0 bases, and 5 bases stayed unmatched. The CDR3 is 15 residues long. Germline CDR1 SEHNR, CDR2 FQNEAQ (reference sequence). The CDR3 here is CASSARQGMNTEAFF. CDR3 sequence (DNA): TGTGCCAGCAGCGCCCGACAGGGGATGAACACTGAAGCTTTCTTT.

As to this clone: The junction and the germline gene differ at one end; a read error may be behind it. The CDR3, as DNA: TGTGCCAGCAGTTCCGGACCGGCCGCATCGATTTTT. This codes for CASSSGPAASIF. The chain has TRBV28 and TRBJ1-4; D uncertain. The CDR3 length is 12 residues. The germline CDR1 and CDR2 sequences are MDHEN and SYDVKM.

The chain combines TRBV10-3 with TRBJ1-2, with D perhaps matching TRBD1 (6 bases). The CDR3 is 14 residues long. The V end lost 7 bases, the J end lost 0 bases, and 12 bases lay between the germline ends. Germline loops: CDR1 ENHRY, CDR2 SYGVKD. For the CDR3, the DNA is TGTGCCATCAAAAGGGGGTTAGCTAACTATGGCTACACCTTC. Translation: CAIKRGLANYGYTF.

This rearrangement joins TRBV11-2 to TRBJ1-6, with D unclear. V shed 1 base and J shed 10 bases, with 17 bases lying between them. The CDR3 has 16 amino acids. Germline CDR1 SGHAT, CDR2 FQNNGV. CDR3 sequence: CASSLVLGARGSPLHF. As DNA, the CDR3 is TGTGCCAGCAGCTTAGTTCTCGGAGCCCGAGGCTCACCCCTCCACTTT.

This chain uses TRBV7-2 with TRBJ1-3; no clear D. Per the germline V gene, CDR1 is SGHTA and CDR2 is FQGNSA. The CDR3 runs to 14 residues. Deletions cut 7 bases from V and 0 bases from J, with 10 bases between. The CDR3 DNA reads TGTGCCAGCAAACTGCAGAGCTCTGGAAACACCATATATTTT. Amino acids: CASKLQSSGNTIYF. The variable domain in full, completed from reference TRBV7-2 and TRBJ1-3, reads GAGVSQSPSNKVTEKGKDVELRCDPISGHTALYWYRQSLGQGLEFLIYFQGNSAPDKSGLPSDRFSAERTGGSVSTLTIQRTQQEDSAVYLCASKLQSSGNTIYFGEGSWLTVV.

The chain is built from TRBV6-5 and TRBJ2-7; D unresolved. Trimming left V 0 bases short and J 0 bases short, with 9 bases between. The CDR3 is 15 amino acids. Germline loops: CDR1 MNHEY, CDR2 SVGAGI. The CDR3 DNA is TGTGCCAGCAGTTACTCTCCCGCGCTCTCCTACGAGCAGTACTTC. Protein: CASSYSPALSYEQYF.

The chain recombines TRBV7-2 with TRBJ1-2; D unresolved. The V end lost 1 base, the J end lost 4 bases, and 7 bases lay between the germline ends. This CDR3 has 13 amino acids. Germline V gene lookup returns CDR1 SGHTA and CDR2 FQGNSA. The DNA for the CDR3 is TGTGCCAGCAGCTTAGACAACGGCTATGGCTACACCTTC. Translated: CASSLDNGYGYTF.

This CDR3 is CASSQERYLLNIQYF. The CDR3 coding sequence is TGTGCCAGCAGCCAAGAACGTTACCTACTAAACATTCAGTACTTC. The chain uses TRBV3-1 (or the pseudogene TRBV3-2) and TRBJ2-4; no reliable D call. Trimming removed 0 bases from V and 6 bases from J, with 12 bases in between. The CDR3 runs 15 residues. Germline assignment: CDR1 LGHDT and CDR2 YNNKEL (reference sequence).

The chain joins TRBV10-3 to TRBJ2-7, with 7 bases fitting TRBD1. The germline CDR1 and CDR2 sequences are ENHRY and SYGVKD. Trimming took 0 bases from V and 3 from J; bases not matched to a gene: 5. CDR3 length: 15 residues. Here the CDR3 DNA reads TGTGCCATCAGTGAGTCTGGACAGGTCGTCTACGAGCAGTACTTC. Protein product: CAISESGQVVYEQYF.

This chain joins TRBV3-1 (or the pseudogene TRBV3-2) and TRBJ1-1; D is uncertain. Trimming took off 4 bases at V and 5 bases at J, with 8 bases between the two ends. This CDR3 contains 12 residues. Germline V gene sequence: CDR1 LGHDT, CDR2 YNNKEL (reference sequence). CDR3 sequence reads: CASSPLGTEAFF. The CDR3 region has the DNA TGTGCCAGCAGCCCCCTCGGGACTGAAGCTTTCTTT.

The J gene is TRBJ1-2, the V gene TRBV6-5, with 7 nucleotides matching TRBD1. Germline CDR1 reads MNHEY; CDR2 reads SVGAGI. Trimming at V came to 6 bases and at J to 7 bases, leaving 11 bases not matched to a gene. There are 14 residues in the CDR3. CDR3 loop: CASSQQGGVGGYTF. CDR3 bases: TGTGCCAGCAGCCAGCAAGGGGGCGTCGGTGGCTACACCTTC.

The CDR3 loop reads CASSFPHRPTRGLSNQPQHF. The DNA for the CDR3 is TGTGCCAGCAGTTTTCCTCACCGTCCAACCAGGGGTTTGAGCAATCAGCCCCAGCATTTT. This chain joins TRBV28 and TRBJ1-5, with D maybe TRBD1 (6 bases). Trimming took off 3 bases at V and 1 base at J, with 25 bases between the two ends. From germline, CDR1 is MDHEN and CDR2 SYDVKM. The CDR3 consists of 20 residues.

The chain carries TRBV28 and TRBJ1-5, with 9 bases aligning to TRBD1. The CDR3 runs to 16 residues. The J segment lost 9 bases and the V segment lost 7 bases, leaving 16 bases of the junction unmatched. CDR1 is MDHEN and CDR2 is SYDVKM in the germline V gene. The CDR3, as DNA: TGTGCCAGCACCAATCCGGACAGGGGATTTCTAACGCCCCAGCATTTT. The encoded protein is CASTNPDRGFLTPQHF.

This clone was picked up one time. The gene calls are TRBV4-3 and TRBJ2-3, with 9 bases matching TRBD1. The length of the CDR3 is 16 residues. The ends lost 3 bases at V and 2 bases at J; junction bases unmatched: 6. CDR1 and CDR2 (germline): LGHNA, YSLEER. CDR3 protein: CASSQLQGASTDTQYF. For the CDR3, the DNA is TGCGCCAGCAGCCAGTTACAGGGGGCTTCCACAGATACGCAGTATTTT.

The chain carries TRBV28 and TRBJ2-1; TRBD2 aligns across 8 bases. The CDR3 runs to 16 residues. CDR1 is MDHEN and CDR2 is SYDVKM in the germline V gene. The junction had 9 bases not matched to a gene; V was cut back by 4 bases and J by 4 bases. For the CDR3, the DNA is TGTGCCAGCAGTTCGACGGGACTAGTCACTTACAATGAGCAGTTCTTC. It encodes CASSSTGLVTYNEQFF.

The genes are TRBV7-2 and TRBJ1-6; possible D gene TRBD1, 5 bases. V was trimmed by 3 bases and J by 0 bases, leaving 15 bases between them. CDR1 is SGHTA, CDR2 FQGNSA, per germline. The CDR3 is made up of 18 amino acids. CDR3: CASSFPRGESSYNSPLHF. The CDR3 DNA follows: TGTGCCAGCAGCTTCCCGCGAGGGGAAAGCTCCTATAATTCACCCCTCCACTTT.

V usage is TRBV9 and J usage is TRBJ2-3; D unclear. The CDR3 sequence is 15 residues long. The V end was cut by 2 bases, the J end by 0 bases, with 10 bases between. Germline CDR1 reads SGDLS; CDR2 reads YYNGEE. The CDR3 sequence is CASSVSPSSTDTQYF. The CDR3 bases are TGTGCCAGCAGCGTTAGTCCATCTAGCACAGATACGCAGTATTTT.

The gene calls are TRBV6-5 and TRBJ2-7; maybe TRBD1 (6 bases). Trimming took 7 bases from V and 8 from J, leaving 18 bases between them. In germline, CDR1 is MNHEY, CDR2 SVGAGI. This CDR3 contains 13 residues. CDR3 protein: CASNPGHTVQQYF. The CDR3 DNA follows: TGTGCCAGCAACCCGGGACACACAGTCCAGCAGTACTTC.

V is TRBV9 and J is TRBJ2-5; possibly TRBD2 for D (7 bases). The V end was cut by 0 bases, the J end by 2 bases, with 11 bases between. Germline CDR1 reads SGDLS; CDR2 reads YYNGEE. The CDR3 spans 15 residues. The CDR3 nucleotides read TGTGCCAGCAGCGTAGCGGGGGGCTTTCAAGAGACCCAGTACTTC. Translated, it gives CASSVAGGFQETQYF.